This TCR beta chain was found in a study of sequential checkpoint blockade in melanoma. On the study more broadly: First-line arms were nivolumab then ipilimumab, or the reverse, randomized 1:1. Both treatment sequences were followed by maintenance nivolumab.

Profiling relied on immunoSEQ multiplex PCR, and the TCRdb table lists in-frame clones only, not all of them. The table includes more than 7,500 clones, more than 55% detected once. This clone was counted between two and nine times. The CDR3 contains 13 residues. From germline, CDR1 is SGHTA and CDR2 FQGTGA. V was trimmed by 0 bases and J by 7 bases, leaving 10 bases between them. The sample's treatment: randomized to nivolumab then ipilimumab (arm A) or the reverse (arm B). None of the patients previously received DNA-damaging chemotherapy. Sorted cells were live CD3+CD8+, lacking CD19 and CD56, from PBMCs.

The TCR originated in a human donor with melanoma. The chain couples TRBV7-3 to TRBJ2-7, with D perhaps matching TRBD1 (6 bases). Here the sequenced sample was CD8+ T cells sorted from blood (inferred from file names), taken from a patient given nivolumab and ipilimumab in sequence. CDR3: CASSLTEQGEQYF. CDR3 nucleotides: TGTGCCAGCAGCTTAACGGAACAGGGAGAGCAGTACTTC.